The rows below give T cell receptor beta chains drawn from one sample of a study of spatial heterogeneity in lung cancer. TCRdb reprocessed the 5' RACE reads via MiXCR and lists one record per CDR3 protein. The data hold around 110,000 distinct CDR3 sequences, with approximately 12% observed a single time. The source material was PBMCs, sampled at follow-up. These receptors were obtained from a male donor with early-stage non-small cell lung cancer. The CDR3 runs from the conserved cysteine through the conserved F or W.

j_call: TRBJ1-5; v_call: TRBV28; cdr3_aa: CASSFGRGSNQPQHF
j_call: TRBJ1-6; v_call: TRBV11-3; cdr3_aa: CASSSPGSSPLHF
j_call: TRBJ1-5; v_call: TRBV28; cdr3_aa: CASSFRWTARNQPQHF
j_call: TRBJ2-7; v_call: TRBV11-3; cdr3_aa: CASSQEGWEQYF
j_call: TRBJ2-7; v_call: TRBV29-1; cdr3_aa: CSVEFGSGSYEQYF
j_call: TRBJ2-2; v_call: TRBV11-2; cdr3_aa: CASSTGINTGELFF
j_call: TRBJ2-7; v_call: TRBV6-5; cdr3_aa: CASSYTAGGGYEQYF
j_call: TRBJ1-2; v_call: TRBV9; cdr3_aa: CASSVDQDYGYTF
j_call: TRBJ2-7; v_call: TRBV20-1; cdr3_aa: CSAKGQNPHEQYF
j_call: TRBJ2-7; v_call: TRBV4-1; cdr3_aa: CASSQGSSGGYEQYF
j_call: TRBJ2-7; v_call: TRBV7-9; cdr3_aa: CASSGSETDEQYF
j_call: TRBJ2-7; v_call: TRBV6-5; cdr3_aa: CASRGTSLNYEQYF
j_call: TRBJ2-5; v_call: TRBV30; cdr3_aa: CAWSRGTQETQYF
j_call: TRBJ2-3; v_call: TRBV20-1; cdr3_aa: CSAKDPSTDTQYF
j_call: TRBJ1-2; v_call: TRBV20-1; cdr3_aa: CSAVTGYPNYGYTF
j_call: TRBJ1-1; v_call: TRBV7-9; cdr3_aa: CASSLGFGRVFEAFF
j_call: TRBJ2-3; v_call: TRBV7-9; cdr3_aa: CASSPPGISGVAQYF
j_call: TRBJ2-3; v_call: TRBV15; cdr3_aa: CATSRQGAADTQYF
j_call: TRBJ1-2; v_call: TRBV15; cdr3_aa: CATRSRQSLRGTNYGYTF
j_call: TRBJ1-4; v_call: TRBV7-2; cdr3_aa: CASSLDREKLFF
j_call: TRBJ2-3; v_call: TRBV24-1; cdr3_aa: CATSDPTIASTDTQYF
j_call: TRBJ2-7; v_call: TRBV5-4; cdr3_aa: CASSPGGQAASYEQYF